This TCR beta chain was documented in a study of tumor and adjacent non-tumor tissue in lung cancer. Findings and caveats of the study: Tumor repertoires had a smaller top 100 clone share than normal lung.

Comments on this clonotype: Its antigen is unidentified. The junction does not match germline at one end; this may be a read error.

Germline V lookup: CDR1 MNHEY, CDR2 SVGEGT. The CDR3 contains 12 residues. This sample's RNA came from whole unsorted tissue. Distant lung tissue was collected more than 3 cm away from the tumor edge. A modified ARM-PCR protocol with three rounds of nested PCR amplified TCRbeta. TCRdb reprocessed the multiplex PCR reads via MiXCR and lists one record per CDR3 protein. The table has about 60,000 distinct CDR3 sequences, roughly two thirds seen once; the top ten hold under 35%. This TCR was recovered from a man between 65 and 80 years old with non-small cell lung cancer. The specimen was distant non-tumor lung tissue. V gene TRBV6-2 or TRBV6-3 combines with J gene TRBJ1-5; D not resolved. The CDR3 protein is CASKAGDQPLHF. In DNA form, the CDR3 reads TGTGCCAGCAAAGCGGGCGATCAGCCCCTGCATTTT.